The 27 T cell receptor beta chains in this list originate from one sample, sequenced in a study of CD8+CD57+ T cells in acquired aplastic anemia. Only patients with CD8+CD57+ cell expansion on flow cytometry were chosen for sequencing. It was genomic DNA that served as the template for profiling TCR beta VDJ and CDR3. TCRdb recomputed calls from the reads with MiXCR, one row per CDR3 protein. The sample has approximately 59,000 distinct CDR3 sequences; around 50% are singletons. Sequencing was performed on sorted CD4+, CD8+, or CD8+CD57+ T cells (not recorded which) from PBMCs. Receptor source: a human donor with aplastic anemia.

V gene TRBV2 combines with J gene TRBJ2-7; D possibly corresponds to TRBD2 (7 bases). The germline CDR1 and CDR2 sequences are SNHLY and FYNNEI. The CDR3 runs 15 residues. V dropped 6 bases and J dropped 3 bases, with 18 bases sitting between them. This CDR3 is CASRGAGEQNYEQYF. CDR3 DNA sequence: TGTGCCAGCAGGGGGGCGGGGGAACAAAACTACGAGCAGTACTTC.

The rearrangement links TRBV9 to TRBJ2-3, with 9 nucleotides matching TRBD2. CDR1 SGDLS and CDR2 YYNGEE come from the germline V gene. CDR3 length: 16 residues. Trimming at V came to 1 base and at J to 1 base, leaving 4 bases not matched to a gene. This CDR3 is CASSVSASGGTDTQYF. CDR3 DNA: TGTGCCAGCAGCGTATCGGCTAGCGGGGGCACAGATACGCAGTATTTT.

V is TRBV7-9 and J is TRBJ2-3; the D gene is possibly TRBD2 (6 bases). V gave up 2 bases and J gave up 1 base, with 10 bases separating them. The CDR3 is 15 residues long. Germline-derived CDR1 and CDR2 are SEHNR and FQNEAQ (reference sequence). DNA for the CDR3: TGTGCCAGCAGCTTACCATCGGGGGGCACAGATACGCAGTATTTT. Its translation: CASSLPSGGTDTQYF.

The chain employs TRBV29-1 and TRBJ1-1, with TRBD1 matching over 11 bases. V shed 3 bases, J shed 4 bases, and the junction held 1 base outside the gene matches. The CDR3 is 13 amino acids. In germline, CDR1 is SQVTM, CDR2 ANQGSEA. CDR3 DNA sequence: TGCAGCGTTGACGGGACAGGGGGCACTGAAGCTTTCTTT. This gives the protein CSVDGTGGTEAFF.

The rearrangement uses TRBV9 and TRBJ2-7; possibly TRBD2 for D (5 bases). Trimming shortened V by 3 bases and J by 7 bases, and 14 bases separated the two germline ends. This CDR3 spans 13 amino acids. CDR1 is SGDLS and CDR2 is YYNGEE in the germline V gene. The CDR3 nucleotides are TGTGCCAGCAGCGCCCCCGACTCGGGGGAGCAGTACGTC. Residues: CASSAPDSGEQYV.

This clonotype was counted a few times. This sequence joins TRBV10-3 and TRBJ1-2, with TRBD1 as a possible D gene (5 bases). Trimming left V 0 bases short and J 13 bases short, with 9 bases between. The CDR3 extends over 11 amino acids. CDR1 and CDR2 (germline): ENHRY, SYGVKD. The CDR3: CAISESTGLTF. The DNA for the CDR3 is TGTGCCATCAGTGAGTCCACAGGTCTCACCTTC.

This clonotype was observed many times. CDR3 nucleotide sequence: TGTGCCAGCAGTGAAAAGTGGGGGCCTGGCTACACCTTC. It is translated as CASSEKWGPGYTF. This rearrangement joins TRBV2 to TRBJ1-2; TRBD1 might be the D (6 bases). V lost 2 bases and J lost 7, with 11 bases in between. Per germline, CDR1 SNHLY and CDR2 FYNNEI. The CDR3 is 13 amino acids.

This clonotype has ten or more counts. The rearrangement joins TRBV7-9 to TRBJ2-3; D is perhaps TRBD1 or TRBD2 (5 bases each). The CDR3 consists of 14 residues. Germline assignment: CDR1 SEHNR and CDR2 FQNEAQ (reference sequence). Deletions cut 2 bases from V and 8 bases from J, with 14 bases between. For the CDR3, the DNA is TGTGCCAGCAGCTTAATTACTGAGGGGAGTACGCAGTATTTT. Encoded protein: CASSLITEGSTQYF.

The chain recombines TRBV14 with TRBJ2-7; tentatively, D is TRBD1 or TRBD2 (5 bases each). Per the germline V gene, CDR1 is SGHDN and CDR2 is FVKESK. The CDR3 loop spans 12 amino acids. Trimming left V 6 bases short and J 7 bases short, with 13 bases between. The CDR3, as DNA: TGTGCCAGCAGTCCAAGGGGACGGGAGCAGTACGTC. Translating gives CASSPRGREQYV.

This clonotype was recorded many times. Here the CDR3 reads CASSALAAANEKLFF. In DNA, the CDR3 is TGTGCCAGCAGCGCGCTGGCGGCTGCAAATGAAAAACTGTTTTTT. The chain carries TRBV7-9 and TRBJ1-4; D uncertain. CDR1 and CDR2 from the germline V gene are SEHNR and FQNEAQ (reference sequence). Trimming took off 5 bases at V and 5 bases at J, with 15 bases between the two ends. The CDR3 has 15 amino acids.

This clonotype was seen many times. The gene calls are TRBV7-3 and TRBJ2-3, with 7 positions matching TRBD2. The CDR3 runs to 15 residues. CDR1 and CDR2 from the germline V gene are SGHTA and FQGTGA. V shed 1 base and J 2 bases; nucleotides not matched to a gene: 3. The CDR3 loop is CASSLSGGDTDTQYF. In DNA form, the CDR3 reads TGTGCCAGCAGCTTAAGTGGGGGGGACACAGATACGCAGTATTTT.

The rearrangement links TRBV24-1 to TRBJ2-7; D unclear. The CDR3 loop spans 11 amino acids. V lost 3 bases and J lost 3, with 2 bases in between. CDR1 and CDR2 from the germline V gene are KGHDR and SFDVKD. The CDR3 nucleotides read TGTGCCACCAGTGATCTCTACGAGCAGTACTTC. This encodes CATSDLYEQYF.

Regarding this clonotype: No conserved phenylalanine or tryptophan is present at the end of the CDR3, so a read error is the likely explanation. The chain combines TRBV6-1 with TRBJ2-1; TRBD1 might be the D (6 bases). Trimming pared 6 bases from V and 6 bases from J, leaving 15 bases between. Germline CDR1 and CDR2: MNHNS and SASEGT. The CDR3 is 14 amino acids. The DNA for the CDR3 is TGTGCCAGCAGATTAACAGGGATTATCAATGAGCAGTTCCTC. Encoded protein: CASRLTGIINEQFL.

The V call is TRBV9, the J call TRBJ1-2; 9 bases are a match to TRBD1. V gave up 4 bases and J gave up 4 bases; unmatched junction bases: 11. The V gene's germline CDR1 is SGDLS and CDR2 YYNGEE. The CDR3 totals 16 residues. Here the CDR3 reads CASSQGAGQGLYGYTF. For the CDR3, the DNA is TGTGCCAGCAGCCAGGGGGCGGGACAGGGACTCTATGGCTACACCTTC.

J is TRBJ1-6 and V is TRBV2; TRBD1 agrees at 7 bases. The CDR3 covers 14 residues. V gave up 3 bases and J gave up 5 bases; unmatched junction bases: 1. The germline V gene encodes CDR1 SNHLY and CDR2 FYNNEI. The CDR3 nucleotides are TGTGCCAGCAGTGACGGACAGGATAATTCACCCCTCCACTTT. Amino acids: CASSDGQDNSPLHF.

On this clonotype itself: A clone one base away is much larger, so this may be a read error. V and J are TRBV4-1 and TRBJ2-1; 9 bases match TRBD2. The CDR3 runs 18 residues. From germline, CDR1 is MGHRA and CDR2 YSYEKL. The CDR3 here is CARSHPPAGGLSYNEQFF. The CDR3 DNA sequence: TGCGCCAGAAGCCACCCCCCGGCGGGGGGGCTTTCCTACAATGAGCAGTTCTTC.

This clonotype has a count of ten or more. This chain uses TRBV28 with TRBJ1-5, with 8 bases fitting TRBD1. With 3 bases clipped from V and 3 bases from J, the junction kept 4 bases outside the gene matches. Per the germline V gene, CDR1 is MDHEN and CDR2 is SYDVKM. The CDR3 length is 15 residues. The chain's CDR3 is CASSFVQGVNQPQHF. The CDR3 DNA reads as TGTGCCAGCAGTTTCGTACAGGGGGTCAATCAGCCCCAGCATTTT. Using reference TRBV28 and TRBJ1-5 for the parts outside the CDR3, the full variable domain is DVKVTQSSRYLVKRTGEKVFLECVQDMDHENMFWYRQDPGLGLRLIYFSYDVKMKEKGDIPEGYSVSREKKERFSLILESASTNQTSMYLCASSFVQGVNQPQHFGDGTRLSIL.

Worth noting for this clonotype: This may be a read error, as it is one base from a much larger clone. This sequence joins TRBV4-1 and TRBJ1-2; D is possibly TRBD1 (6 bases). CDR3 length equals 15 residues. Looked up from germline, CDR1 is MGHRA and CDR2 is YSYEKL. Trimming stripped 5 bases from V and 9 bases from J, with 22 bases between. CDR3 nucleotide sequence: TGCGCCAGCAGCTTCCGGACAGAGAAACTGGATTGCTACACCTTC. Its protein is CASSFRTEKLDCYTF.

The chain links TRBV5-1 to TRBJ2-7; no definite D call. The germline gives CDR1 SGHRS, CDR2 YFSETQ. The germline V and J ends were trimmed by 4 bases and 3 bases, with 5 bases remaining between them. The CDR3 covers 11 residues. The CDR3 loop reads CASSNNYEQYF. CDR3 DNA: TGCGCCAGCAGCAATAACTACGAGCAGTACTTC.

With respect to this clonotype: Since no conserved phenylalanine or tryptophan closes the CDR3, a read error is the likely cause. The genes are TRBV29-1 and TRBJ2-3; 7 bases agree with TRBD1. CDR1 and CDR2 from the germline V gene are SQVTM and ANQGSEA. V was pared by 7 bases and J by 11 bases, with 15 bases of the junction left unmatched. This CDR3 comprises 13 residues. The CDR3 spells CSALTGVGDEQYY. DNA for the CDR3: TGCAGCGCCTTAACAGGGGTTGGGGACGAGCAGTATTAT.

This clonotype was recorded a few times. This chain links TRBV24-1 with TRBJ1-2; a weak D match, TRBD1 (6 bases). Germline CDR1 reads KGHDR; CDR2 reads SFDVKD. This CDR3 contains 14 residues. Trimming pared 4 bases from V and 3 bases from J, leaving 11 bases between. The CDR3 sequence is CATSDVRGDYGYTF. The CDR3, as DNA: TGTGCCACCAGTGACGTCAGGGGCGACTATGGCTACACCTTC.

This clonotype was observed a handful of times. In DNA form, the CDR3 reads TGTGCCACCAGCAGGGACAGGGGGCACGAGCAGTACTTC. Protein: CATSRDRGHEQYF. This rearrangement joins TRBV15 to TRBJ2-7; 11 nucleotides align to TRBD1. The CDR3 loop spans 13 amino acids. CDR1 and CDR2 from the germline V gene are LNHNV and YYDKDF (reference sequence). The V segment lost 3 bases and the J segment 5 bases; nucleotides outside the gene matches: 0.

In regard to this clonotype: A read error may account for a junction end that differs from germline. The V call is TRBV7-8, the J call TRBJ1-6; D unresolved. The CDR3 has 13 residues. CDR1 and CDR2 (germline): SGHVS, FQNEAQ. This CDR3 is CASSQEPYSPLHF. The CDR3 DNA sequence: TGCGCCAGCAGCCAAGAGCCATATTCACCCCTCCACTTT.

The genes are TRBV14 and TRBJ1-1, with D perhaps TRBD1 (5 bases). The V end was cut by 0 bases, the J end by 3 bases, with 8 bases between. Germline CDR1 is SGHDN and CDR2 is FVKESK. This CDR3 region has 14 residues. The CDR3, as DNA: TGTGCCAGCAGCCAAGAGGGACGGTACACTGAAGCTTTCTTT. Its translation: CASSQEGRYTEAFF.

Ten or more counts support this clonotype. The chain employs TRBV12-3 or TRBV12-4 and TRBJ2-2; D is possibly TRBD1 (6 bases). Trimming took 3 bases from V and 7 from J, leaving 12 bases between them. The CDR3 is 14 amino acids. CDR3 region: CASSLSGADGELFF. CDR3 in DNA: TGTGCCAGCAGTTTGTCAGGGGCGGACGGGGAGCTGTTTTTT.

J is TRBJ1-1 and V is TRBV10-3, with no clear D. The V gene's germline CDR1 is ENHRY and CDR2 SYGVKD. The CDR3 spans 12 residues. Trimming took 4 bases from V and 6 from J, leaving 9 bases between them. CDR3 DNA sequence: TGTGCCATCAGTGGCGTAGTTTCTGAAGCTTTCTTT. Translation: CAISGVVSEAFF.

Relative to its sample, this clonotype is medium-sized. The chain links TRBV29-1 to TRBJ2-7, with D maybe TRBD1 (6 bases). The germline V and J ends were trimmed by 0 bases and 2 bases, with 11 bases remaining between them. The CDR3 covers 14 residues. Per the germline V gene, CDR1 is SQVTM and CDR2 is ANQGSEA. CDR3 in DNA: TGCAGCGTTGAAGATCAGACAGGAGCCTACGAGCAGTACTTC. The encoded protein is CSVEDQTGAYEQYF.